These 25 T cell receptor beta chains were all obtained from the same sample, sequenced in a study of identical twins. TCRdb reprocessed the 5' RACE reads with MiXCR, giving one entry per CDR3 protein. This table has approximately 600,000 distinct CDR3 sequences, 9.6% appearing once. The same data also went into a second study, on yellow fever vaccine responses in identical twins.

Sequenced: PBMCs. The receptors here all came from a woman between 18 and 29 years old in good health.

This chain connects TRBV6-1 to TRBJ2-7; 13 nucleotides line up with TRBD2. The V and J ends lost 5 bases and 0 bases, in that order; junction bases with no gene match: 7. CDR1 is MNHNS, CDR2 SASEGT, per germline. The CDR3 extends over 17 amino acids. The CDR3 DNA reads TGTGCCAGCAGTAGGACTAGCGGGGGTCTAAGCTCCTACGAGCAGTACTTC. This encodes CASSRTSGGLSSYEQYF.

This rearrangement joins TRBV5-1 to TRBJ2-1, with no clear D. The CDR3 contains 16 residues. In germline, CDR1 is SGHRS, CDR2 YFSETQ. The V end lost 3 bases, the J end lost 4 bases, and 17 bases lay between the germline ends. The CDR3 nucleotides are TGCGCCAGCAGCTCAACAAGCAACATAATGTACAATGAGCAGTTCTTC. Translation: CASSSTSNIMYNEQFF. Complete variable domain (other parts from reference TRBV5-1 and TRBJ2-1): KAGVTQTPRYLIKTRGQQVTLSCSPISGHRSVSWYQQTPGQGLQFLFEYFSETQRNKGNFPGRFSGRQFSNSRSEMNVSTLELGDSALYLCASSSTSNIMYNEQFFGPGTRLTVL.

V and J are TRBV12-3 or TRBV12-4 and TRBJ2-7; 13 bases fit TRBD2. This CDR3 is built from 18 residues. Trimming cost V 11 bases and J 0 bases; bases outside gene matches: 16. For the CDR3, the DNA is TGTGCCTTCAGCTGTGGGACTAGCGGGATAGGGAACTCCTACGAGCAGTACTTC. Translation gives CAFSCGTSGIGNSYEQYF.

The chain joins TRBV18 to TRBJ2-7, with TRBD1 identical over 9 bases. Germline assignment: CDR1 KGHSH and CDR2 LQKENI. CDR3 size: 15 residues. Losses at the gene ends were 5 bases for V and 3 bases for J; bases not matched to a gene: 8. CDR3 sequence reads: CASSDWTGVIYEQYF. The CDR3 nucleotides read TGTGCCAGCTCAGACTGGACAGGGGTAATCTACGAGCAGTACTTC.

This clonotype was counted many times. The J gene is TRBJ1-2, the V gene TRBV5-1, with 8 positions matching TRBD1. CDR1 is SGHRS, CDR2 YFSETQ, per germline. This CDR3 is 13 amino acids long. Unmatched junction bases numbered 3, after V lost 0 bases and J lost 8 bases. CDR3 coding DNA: TGCGCCAGCAGCTTGGAACAGGGGGTAGGCTACACCTTC. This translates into CASSLEQGVGYTF. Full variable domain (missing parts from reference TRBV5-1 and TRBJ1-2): KAGVTQTPRYLIKTRGQQVTLSCSPISGHRSVSWYQQTPGQGLQFLFEYFSETQRNKGNFPGRFSGRQFSNSRSEMNVSTLELGDSALYLCASSLEQGVGYTFGSGTRLTVV.

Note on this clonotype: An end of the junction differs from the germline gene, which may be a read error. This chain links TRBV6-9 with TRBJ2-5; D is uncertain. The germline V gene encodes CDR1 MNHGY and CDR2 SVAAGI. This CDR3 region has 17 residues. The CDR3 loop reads CASTLSPAPWSEETQYF. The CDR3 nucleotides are TGTGCCAGCACCCTGTCCCCGGCTCCATGGTCTGAAGAGACTCAGTACTTC.

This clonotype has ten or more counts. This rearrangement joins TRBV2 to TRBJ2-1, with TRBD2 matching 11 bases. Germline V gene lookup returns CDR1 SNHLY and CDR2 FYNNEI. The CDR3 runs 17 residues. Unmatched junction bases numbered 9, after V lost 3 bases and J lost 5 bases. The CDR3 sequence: CASSDPSGGQPNNEQFF. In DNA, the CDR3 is TGTGCCAGCAGTGACCCTAGCGGGGGGCAGCCAAACAATGAGCAGTTCTTC. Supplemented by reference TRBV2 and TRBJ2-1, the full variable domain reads EPEVTQTPSHQVTQMGQEVILRCVPISNHLYFYWYRQILGQKVEFLVSFYNNEISEKSEIFDDQFSVERPDGSNFTLKIRSTKLEDSAMYFCASSDPSGGQPNNEQFFGPGTRLTVL.

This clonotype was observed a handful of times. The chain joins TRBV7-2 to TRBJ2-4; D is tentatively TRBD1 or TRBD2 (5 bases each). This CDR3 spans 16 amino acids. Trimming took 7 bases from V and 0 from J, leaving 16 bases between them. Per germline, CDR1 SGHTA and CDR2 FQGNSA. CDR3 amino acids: CASTPPEGLAKNIQYF. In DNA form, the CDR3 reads TGTGCCAGCACCCCCCCCGAGGGGTTAGCCAAAAACATTCAGTACTTC.

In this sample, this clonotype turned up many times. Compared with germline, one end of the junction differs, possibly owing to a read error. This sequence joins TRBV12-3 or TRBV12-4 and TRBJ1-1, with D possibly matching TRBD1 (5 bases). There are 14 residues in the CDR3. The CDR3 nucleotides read TGTGCCAGCAGTGTAGCAGGGATGAACACTGAAGCTTTCTTT. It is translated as CASSVAGMNTEAFF.

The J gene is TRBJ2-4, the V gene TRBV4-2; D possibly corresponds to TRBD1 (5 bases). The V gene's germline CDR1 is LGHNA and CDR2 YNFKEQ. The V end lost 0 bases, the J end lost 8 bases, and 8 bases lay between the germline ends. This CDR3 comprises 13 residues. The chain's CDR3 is CASSQDRGDIQYF. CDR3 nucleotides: TGTGCCAGCAGCCAAGATAGGGGCGACATTCAGTACTTC.

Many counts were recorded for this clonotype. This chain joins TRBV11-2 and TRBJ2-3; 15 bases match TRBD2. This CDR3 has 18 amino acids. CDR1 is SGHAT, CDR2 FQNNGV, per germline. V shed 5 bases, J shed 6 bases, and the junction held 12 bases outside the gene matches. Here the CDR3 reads CASSPSPGLAGGPDTQYF. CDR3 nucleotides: TGTGCCAGCAGCCCCTCCCCGGGACTAGCGGGGGGTCCCGATACGCAGTATTTT. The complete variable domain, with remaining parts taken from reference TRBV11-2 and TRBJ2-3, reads EAGVAQSPRYKIIEKRQSVAFWCNPISGHATLYWYQQILGQGPKLLIQFQNNGVVDDSQLPKDRFSAERLKGVDSTLKIQPAKLEDSAVYLCASSPSPGLAGGPDTQYFGPGTRLTVL.

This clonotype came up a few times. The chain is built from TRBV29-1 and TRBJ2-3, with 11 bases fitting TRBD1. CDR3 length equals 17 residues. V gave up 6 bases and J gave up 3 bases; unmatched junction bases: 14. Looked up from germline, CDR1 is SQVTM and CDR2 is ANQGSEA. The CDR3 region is CSVYRTGGTIGTDTQYF. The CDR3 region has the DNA TGCAGCGTCTACCGGACAGGGGGCACGATTGGGACAGATACGCAGTATTTT.

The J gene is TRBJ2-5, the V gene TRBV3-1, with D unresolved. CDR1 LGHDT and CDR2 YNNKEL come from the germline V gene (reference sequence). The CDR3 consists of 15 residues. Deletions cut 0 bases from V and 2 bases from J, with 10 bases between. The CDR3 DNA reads TGTGCCAGCAGCCAAGATGGCTCGTGGCAAGAGACCCAGTACTTC. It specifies CASSQDGSWQETQYF.

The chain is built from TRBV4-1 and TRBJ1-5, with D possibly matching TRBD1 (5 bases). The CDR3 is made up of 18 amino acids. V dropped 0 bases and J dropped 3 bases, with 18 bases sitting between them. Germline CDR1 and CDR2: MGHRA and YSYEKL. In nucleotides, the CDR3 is TGCGCCAGCAGCCAAGATCGGGGCTCAGGGAGGGTCAATCAGCCCCAGCATTTT. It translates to CASSQDRGSGRVNQPQHF.

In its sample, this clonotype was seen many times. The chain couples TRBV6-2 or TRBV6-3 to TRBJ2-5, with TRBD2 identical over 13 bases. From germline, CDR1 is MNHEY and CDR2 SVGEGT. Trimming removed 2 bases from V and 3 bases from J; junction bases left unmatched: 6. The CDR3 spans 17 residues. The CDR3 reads CASSYRGTSGAKETQYF. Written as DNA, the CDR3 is TGTGCCAGCAGTTACCGCGGGACTAGCGGGGCAAAAGAGACCCAGTACTTC.

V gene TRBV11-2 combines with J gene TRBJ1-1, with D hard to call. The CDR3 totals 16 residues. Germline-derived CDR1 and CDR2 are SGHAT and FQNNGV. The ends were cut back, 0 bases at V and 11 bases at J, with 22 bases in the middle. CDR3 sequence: CASSLDALGRAGRAFF. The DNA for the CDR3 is TGTGCCAGCAGCTTAGATGCCCTGGGGAGGGCCGGTCGCGCTTTCTTT.

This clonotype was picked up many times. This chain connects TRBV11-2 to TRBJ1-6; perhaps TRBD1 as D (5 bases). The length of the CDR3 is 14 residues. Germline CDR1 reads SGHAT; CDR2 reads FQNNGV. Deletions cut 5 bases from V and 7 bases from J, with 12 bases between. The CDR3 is CASSPGAGNSPLHF. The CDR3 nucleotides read TGTGCCAGCAGCCCCGGGGCAGGGAATTCACCCCTCCACTTT.

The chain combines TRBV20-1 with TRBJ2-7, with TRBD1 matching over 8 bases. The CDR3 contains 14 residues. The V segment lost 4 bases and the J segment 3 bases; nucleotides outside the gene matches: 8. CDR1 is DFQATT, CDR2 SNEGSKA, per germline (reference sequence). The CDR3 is CSAKTRDRLYEQYF. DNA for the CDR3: TGCAGTGCTAAGACCCGGGACAGGCTCTACGAGCAGTACTTC.

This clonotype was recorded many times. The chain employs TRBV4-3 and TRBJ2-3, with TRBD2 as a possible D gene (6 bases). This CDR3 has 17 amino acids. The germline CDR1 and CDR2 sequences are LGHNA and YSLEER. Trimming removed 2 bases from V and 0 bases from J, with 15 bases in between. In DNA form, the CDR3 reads TGCGCCAGCAGCCAACAGACCGGGACTCCGAGCACAGATACGCAGTATTTT. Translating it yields CASSQQTGTPSTDTQYF.

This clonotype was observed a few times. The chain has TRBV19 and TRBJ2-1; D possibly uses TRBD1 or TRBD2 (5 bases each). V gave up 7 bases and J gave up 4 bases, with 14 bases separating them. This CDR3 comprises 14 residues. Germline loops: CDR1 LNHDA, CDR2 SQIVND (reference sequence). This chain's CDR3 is CASTAGTAYNEQFF. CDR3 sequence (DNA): TGTGCCAGTACCGCCGGGACGGCTTACAATGAGCAGTTCTTC.

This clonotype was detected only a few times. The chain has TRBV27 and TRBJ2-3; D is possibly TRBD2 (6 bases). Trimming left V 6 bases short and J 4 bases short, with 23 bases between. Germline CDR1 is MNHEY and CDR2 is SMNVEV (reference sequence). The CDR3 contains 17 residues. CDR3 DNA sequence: TGTGCCAGCAGCACACCTTCGCGGAGGGGTAGTGCAGATACGCAGTATTTT. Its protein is CASSTPSRRGSADTQYF.

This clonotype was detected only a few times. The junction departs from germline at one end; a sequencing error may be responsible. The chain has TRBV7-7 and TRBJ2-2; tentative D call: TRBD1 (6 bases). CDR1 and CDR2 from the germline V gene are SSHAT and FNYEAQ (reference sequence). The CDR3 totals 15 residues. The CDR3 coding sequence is TGTGCTAGCAGCTCGAGCAGGGGTTACACCGGGGAGCTGTTTTTT. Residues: CASSSSRGYTGELFF.

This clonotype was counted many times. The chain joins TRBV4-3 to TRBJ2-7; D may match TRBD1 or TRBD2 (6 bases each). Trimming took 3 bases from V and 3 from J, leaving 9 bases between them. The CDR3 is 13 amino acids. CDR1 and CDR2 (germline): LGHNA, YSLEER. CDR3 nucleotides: TGCGCCAGCAGCCACGGGGGCGGCTACGAGCAGTACTTC. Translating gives CASSHGGGYEQYF.

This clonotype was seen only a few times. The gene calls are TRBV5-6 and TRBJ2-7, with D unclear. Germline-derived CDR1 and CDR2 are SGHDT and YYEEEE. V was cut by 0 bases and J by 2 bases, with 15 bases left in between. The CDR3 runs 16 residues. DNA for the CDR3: TGTGCCAGCAGCTTGGTTGGCTTTCCAGCCGCCTACGAGCAGTACTTC. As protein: CASSLVGFPAAYEQYF.

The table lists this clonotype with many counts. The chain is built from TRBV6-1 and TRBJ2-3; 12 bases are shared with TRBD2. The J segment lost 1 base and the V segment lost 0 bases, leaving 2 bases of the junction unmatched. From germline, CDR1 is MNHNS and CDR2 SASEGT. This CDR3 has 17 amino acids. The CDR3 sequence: CASSEAPSGGGTDTQYF. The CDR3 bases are TGTGCCAGCAGTGAAGCCCCTAGCGGGGGGGGCACAGATACGCAGTATTTT.